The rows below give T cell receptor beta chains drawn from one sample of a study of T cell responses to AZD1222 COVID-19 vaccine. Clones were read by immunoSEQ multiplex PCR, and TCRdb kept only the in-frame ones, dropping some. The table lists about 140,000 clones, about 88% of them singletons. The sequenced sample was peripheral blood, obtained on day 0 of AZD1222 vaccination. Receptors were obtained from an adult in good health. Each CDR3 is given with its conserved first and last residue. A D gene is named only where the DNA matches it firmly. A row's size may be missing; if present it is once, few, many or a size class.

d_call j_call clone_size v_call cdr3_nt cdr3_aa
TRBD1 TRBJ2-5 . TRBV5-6 TGTGCCAGCAGGAGACAGGGGGGGGAAGAGACCCAGTACTTC CASRRQGGEETQYF
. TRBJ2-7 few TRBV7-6 TGTGCCAGCAGCTTAGAGGAGGGTGTCTACGAGCAGTACTTC CASSLEEGVYEQYF
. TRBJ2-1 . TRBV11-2 TGTGCCAGCTACAGGGAGGGCCTCTACAATGAGCAGTTCTTC CASYREGLYNEQFF
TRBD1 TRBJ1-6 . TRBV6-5 TGTGCCAGCATGCCCGGGACAGAACCCCTCCACTTT CASMPGTEPLHF
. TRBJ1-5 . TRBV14 TGTGCCAGCAGCCGCGGGGGAGGGGGGAGTAATCAGCCCCAGCATTTT CASSRGGGGSNQPQHF
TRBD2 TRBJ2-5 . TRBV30 TGTGCCTGGAGTGTACTAGCGGGGGTGGAGACCCAGTACTTC CAWSVLAGVETQYF
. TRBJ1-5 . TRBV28 TGTGCCAGCAGTTTGAAAGGACCCAGATTATGGCCCCAGCATTTT CASSLKGPRLWPQHF
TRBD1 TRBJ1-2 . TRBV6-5 TGTGCCAGCAGAATAGGACAGGGTGTCTATGGCTACACCTTC CASRIGQGVYGYTF
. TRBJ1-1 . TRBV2 TGTGCCAGCAGCGCCCTTGGGGGCCAGAGTGAAGCTTTCTTT CASSALGGQSEAFF
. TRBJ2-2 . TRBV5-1 TGCGCCAGCAGCTTGGAAGTCGCCCGACGGCGGGCCGGGGAGCTGTTTTTT CASSLEVARRRAGELFF
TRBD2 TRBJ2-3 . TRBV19 TGTGCCACCGGGAGCGGGAGGAAGGTAGATACGCAGTATTTT CATGSGRKVDTQYF
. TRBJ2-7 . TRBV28 TGTGCCAGCACCCCAATTACTCGGGGCTACGAGCAGTACTTC CASTPITRGYEQYF
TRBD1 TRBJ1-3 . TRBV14 TGTGCCAGCAGCCGCTTGGGGACAGGGGGCATCAACACCATATATTTT CASSRLGTGGINTIYF
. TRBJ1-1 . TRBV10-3 TGTGCCATCCGTCCCGCTCTCGGGAACACTGAAGCTTTCTTT CAIRPALGNTEAFF
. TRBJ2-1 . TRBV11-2 TGTGCCAGCAGCCCGGGGTATGAGCAGTTCTTC CASSPGYEQFF
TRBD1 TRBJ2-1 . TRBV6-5 TGTGCCAGCAGCCTGGACAGGGCGGTTTACAATGAGCAGTTCTTC CASSLDRAVYNEQFF
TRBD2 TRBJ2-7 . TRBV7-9 TGTGCCAGCAGTCAGCGGGGTACTCGCGAATACGAGCAGTACTTC CASSQRGTREYEQYF
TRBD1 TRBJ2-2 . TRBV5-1 TGCGCCAGCAGCCCCTGGACAGGGAACACCGGGGAGCTGTTTTTT CASSPWTGNTGELFF
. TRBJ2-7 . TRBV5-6 TGTGCCAGCAGCCTTCCGGGAGTTGACGAGCAGTACTTC CASSLPGVDEQYF
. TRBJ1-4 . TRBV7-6 TGTGCCAGCAGCCGGACGGGATCGGCTAATGAAAAACTGTTTTTT CASSRTGSANEKLFF
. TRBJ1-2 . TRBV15 TGTGCCACCAGTCAGGGCAGGGACGGTGGCTACACCTTC CATSQGRDGGYTF
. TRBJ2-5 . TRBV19 TGTGCCAGTAGTACCTACGCGGGGGCCCAAGAGACCCAGTACTTC CASSTYAGAQETQYF
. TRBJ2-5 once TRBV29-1 TGCAGCGGGGGACGTCCTAGCGAGACCCAGTACTTC CSGGRPSETQYF
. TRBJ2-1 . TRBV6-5 TGTGCCAGCAGTTACGGTACTAGGAATGAGCAGTTCTTC CASSYGTRNEQFF
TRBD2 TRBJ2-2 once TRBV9 TGTGCCAGCAGCGTAGAGCCCACGGGGAGGGCGAACACCGGGGAGCTGTTTTTT CASSVEPTGRANTGELFF
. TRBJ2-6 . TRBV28 TGTGCCAGCAGTTCCCGGGTCCAAGCTGGGGCCAACGTCCTGACTTTC CASSSRVQAGANVLTF
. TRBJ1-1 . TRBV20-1 TGCAGTGCTAGTTATGGCGACACTGAAGCTTTCTTT CSASYGDTEAFF
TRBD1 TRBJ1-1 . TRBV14 TGTGCCAGCAGCCAAGGCGACAACAGGGGGACTGAAGCTTTCTTT CASSQGDNRGTEAFF
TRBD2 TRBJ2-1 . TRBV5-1 TGCGCCAGCAGCTTGGTGGGGACTAGCGCCAATGAGCAGTTCTTC CASSLVGTSANEQFF
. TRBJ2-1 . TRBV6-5 TGTGCCAGCAGATGGGACACCTCCAATGAGCAGTTCTTC CASRWDTSNEQFF
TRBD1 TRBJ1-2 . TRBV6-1 TGTGCCAGCAGTGAGGGGACAGGGGGATTCTATGGCTACACCTTC CASSEGTGGFYGYTF
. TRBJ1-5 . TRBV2 TGTGCCAGCAGTGCTAACAGGGCAAGCAATCAGCCCCAGCATTTT CASSANRASNQPQHF
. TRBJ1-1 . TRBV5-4 TGTGCCAGCAGCACCGCTGGATTTCGAAAACTCAGTGAAAACACTGAAGCTTTCTTT CASSTAGFRKLSENTEAFF
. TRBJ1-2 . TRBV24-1 TGTGCCACCAGTGACCCAGGACGGAACTATGGCTACACCTTC CATSDPGRNYGYTF
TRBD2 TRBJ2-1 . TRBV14 TGTGCCAGCAGCCAAGGAGCTAGCGGGAGGCCGATCTTC CASSQGASGRPIF
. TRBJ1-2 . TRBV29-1 TGCAGCGTTGAGAGCACTGTGGGAGGTAACTATGGCTACACCTTC CSVESTVGGNYGYTF
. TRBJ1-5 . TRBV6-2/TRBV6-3 TGTGCCAGCAGTCTTATGACAGCTACACCCAATCAGCCCCAGCATTTT CASSLMTATPNQPQHF
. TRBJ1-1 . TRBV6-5 TGTGCCAGCAGTTACCGTGGAAGAACTGAAGCTTTCTTT CASSYRGRTEAFF
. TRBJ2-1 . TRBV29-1 TGCAGCGGAGGATCGAGCAATGAGCAGTTCTTC CSGGSSNEQFF
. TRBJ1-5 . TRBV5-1 TGCGCCAGCAGCCCCGGGACCGTGAATCAGCCCCAGCATTTT CASSPGTVNQPQHF
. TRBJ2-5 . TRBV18 TGTGCCAGCTCACCACCGGACCGAGAGACCCAGTACTTC CASSPPDRETQYF
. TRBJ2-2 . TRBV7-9 TGTGCCAGCAGCTCTCGCAAGAGCAGGGAAGGGGCCGGGGAGCTGTTTTTT CASSSRKSREGAGELFF
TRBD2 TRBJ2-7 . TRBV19 TGTGCCAGTAGGATACTAGCGGGGTACGAGCAGTACTTC CASRILAGYEQYF
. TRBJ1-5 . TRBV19 TGTGCCAGTAAATCGGGGGCTGGAGGCAATCAGCCCCAGCATTTT CASKSGAGGNQPQHF
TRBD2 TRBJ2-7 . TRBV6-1 TGTGCCAGCAGTGAAAAAACTAGCGGGGGATCCGAGCAGTACTTC CASSEKTSGGSEQYF
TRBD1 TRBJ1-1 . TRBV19 TGTGCCAGTAGTCTTGGGACAGGGAACACTGAAGCTTTCTTT CASSLGTGNTEAFF
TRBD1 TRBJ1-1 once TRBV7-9 TGTGCCAGCAGCTTCAGCACTCCAGACAGGGTGCATGATTACACTGAAGCTTTCTTT CASSFSTPDRVHDYTEAFF
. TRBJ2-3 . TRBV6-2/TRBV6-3 TGTGCCAGCAGTTACCCAGGTAGCAGGGATACGCAGTATTTT CASSYPGSRDTQYF
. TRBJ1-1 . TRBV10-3 TGTGCCAGCCGGTTGAACACTGAAGCTTTCTTT CASRLNTEAFF
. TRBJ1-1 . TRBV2 . CASILGTRAFF
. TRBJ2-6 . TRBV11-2 TGTGCCAGCAGCTTAGGTGGGCACTCTGGGGCCAACGTCCTGACTTTC CASSLGGHSGANVLTF
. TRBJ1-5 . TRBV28 TGTGCCAGCAGTTCCTCCCCCCTGGGCGGCCAGCCCCAGCATTTT CASSSSPLGGQPQHF
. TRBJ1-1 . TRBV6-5 TGTGCCAGCAGCCCGAACAGGGAAATGAACACTGAAGCTTTCTTT CASSPNREMNTEAFF
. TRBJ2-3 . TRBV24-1 TGTGCCACCAGTGAAGATGGTACAGATACGCAGTATTTT CATSEDGTDTQYF
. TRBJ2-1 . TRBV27 TGTGCCAGCAGTCTCCGGGGATGGAATGAGCAGTTCTTC CASSLRGWNEQFF
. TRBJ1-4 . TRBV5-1 TGCGCCAGTTCGTTTACGGGCAACAATGAAAAACTGTTTTTT CASSFTGNNEKLFF